Listed below are T cell receptor beta chains from one sample, sequenced in a study of Graves' ophthalmopathy and Graves' hyperthyroidism. TCRdb independently ran MiXCR on the multiplex PCR reads; one entry per CDR3 protein. The data show about 380,000 distinct CDR3 sequences, less than 20% seen once. The sequencing input was peripheral blood. The receptors were sampled from a woman under 30 with stable Graves' hyperthyroidism. Both conserved end residues are part of each CDR3. Each record gives: V gene, clone size, CDR3 protein. Clone size is stated in some rows and not others, as once, few, many or a class when expanded.

>TRBV20-1|many
CSAPMEANYGYTF
>TRBV20-1|many
CSAYEPLEYGYTF
>TRBV19|many
CASSGADRIYGYTF
>TRBV11-3|.
CASSSGGNGKETQYF
>TRBV27|.
CASSQGGLSYGYTF
>TRBV20-1|many
CRVLQGDQAFF
>TRBV28|.
CASRYRERGQPQHF
>TRBV19|many
CASSIIGPPQHF
>TRBV12-3/TRBV12-4|.
CASRMTGASNQPQHF
>TRBV7-9|many
CASSRRNMNTEAFF
>TRBV4-1|many
CASSLDQQGSGANVLTF
>TRBV12-3/TRBV12-4|many
CASSGETDYEQYF
>TRBV7-2|many
CASSLVRGYEQYF
>TRBV4-1|many
CASSQGVYGYTF
>TRBV6-5|many
CASSYTRLETQYF
>TRBV20-1|.
CSANHRALRQETQYF
>TRBV28|many
CASSPGGNQETQYF
>TRBV19|many
CASSWGLHSNQPQHF
>TRBV6-2/TRBV6-3|many
CASALGIAGGSWETQYF